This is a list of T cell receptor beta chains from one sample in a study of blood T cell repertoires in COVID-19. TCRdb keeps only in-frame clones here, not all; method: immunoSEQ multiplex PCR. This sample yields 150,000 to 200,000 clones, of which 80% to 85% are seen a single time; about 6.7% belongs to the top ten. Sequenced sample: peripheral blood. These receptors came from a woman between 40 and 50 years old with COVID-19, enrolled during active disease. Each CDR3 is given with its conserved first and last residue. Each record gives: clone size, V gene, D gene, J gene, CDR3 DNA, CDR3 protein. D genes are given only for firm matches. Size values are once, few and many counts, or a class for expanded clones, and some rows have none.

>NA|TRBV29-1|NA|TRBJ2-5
TGCAGCGTTGCTGCAGGGAAAGAGACCCAGTACTTC
CSVAAGKETQYF
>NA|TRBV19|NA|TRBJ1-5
TGTGCCAGTAGTATAAAAACAGGGCGCGGCAATCAGCCCCAGCATTTT
CASSIKTGRGNQPQHF
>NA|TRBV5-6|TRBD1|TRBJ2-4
TGTGCCAGCAGCCCGGACAGGGGAGGTATGGACATTCAGTACTTC
CASSPDRGGMDIQYF
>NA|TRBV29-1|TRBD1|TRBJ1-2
TGCAGCGTTGATGAACAGGGGTATGGCTACACCTTC
CSVDEQGYGYTF
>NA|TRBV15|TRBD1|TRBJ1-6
TGTGCCACCAGCGGGGACAGGAATTCACCCCTCCACTTT
CATSGDRNSPLHF
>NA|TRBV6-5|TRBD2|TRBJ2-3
TGTGCCAGCAGTTACGCGGGGGAGGATACGCAGTATTTT
CASSYAGEDTQYF
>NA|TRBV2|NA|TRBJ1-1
TGTGCCAGCAGTGACGTAGAAGCTTTCTTT
CASSDVEAFF
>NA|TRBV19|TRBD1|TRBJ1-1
TGTGCCAGTAGACTGGGACAGGGGATTAAAACTGAAGCTTTCTTT
CASRLGQGIKTEAFF
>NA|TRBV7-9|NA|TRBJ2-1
TGTGCCAGCAGCTTATTCTCCCAGGTTCTGATCGGGGGAGTGGATGAGCAGTTCTTC
CASSLFSQVLIGGVDEQFF
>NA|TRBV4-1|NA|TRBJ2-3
TGCGCCAGCAGCCAAGCCGAGGGAACAGATACGCAGTATTTT
CASSQAEGTDTQYF
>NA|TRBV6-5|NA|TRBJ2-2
TGTGCCAGCAGTTATACCGACAACGGGGAGCTGTTTTTT
CASSYTDNGELFF
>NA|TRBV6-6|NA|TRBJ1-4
TGTGCCAGCACCCTTAATGAAAAACTGTTTTTT
CASTLNEKLFF
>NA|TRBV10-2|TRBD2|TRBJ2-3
TGCGCCAGCTTCGGACTAGCGGGGGGGCCCACAGATACGCAGTATTTT
CASFGLAGGPTDTQYF
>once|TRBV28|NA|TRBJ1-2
TGTGCCAGCAGTTCTCTAGGCGAATCGGGGGGCTACACCTTC
CASSSLGESGGYTF
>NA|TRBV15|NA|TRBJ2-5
TGTGCCACCAGCATTGGACAGCTCCAAGAGACCCAGTACTTC
CATSIGQLQETQYF
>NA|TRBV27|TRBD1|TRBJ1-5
TGTGCCAGCAGGGCTGGGACAGGGGGATGGCAGCCCCAGCATTTT
CASRAGTGGWQPQHF
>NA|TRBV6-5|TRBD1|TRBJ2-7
TGTGCCAGCAGTTACTCAGGGACAGGGATGAACGAGCAGTACTTC
CASSYSGTGMNEQYF
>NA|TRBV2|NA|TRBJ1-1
TGTGCCAGCAGTTCTAGAAGTGGAATTACTGAAGCTTTCTTT
CASSSRSGITEAFF
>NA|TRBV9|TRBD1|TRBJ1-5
TGTGCCAGCAGCGCTACAGGGGGCCCCAATCAGCCCCAGCATTTT
CASSATGGPNQPQHF
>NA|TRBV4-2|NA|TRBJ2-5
TGTGCCAGCAGCCAAGAAGCTAACCCTCAAGAGACCCAGTACTTC
CASSQEANPQETQYF
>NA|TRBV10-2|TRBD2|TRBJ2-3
TGCGCCAGCAGCCTAGCGGGCGGCCGCACAGATACGCAGTATTTT
CASSLAGGRTDTQYF
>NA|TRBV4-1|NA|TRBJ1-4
TGCGCCAGCAGTGAAGGGGGTGGGGGCACTAATGAAAAACTGTTTTTT
CASSEGGGGTNEKLFF
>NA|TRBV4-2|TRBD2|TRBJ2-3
TGTGCCAGCAGCCAAGAAAGCGGGGGAGGGGATACGCAGTATTTT
CASSQESGGGDTQYF
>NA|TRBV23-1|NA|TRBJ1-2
TGCGCCAGCAGTCAATCGGACAGTTCGGGCTACACCTTC
CASSQSDSSGYTF
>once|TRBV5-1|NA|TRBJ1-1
TGCGCCAGCAGCCCGTCAACATTGAACACTGAAGCTTTCTTT
CASSPSTLNTEAFF